The present entry profiles one T cell receptor (beta chain) with its context. Its antigen is as yet unknown. TCRdb itself ran the reads through MiXCR, one entry per CDR3 protein. The sample gives roughly 990,000 distinct CDR3 sequences, around 31% of which show up once; roughly an eighth is in the top ten. This sample stems from a study of T cell repertoires in cytomegalovirus infection. The V end lost 6 bases, the J end lost 2 bases, and 11 bases lay between the germline ends. CDR1 and CDR2 (germline): SNHLY, FYNNEI. The CDR3 totals 15 residues. The V call is TRBV2, the J call TRBJ2-6; D uncertain. The sample in question was cultured CD8+ T cells from PBMCs, obtained from culture after CMV antigen stimulation. The source of this sequence is a human donor in good health (CMV status not recorded). Some clones in this sample may be carry-over from other donors' samples. As DNA, the CDR3 is TGTGCCAGCAGGAGGCTAGAGGCTGGGGCCAACGTCCTGACTTTC. The encoded protein is CASRRLEAGANVLTF.